Each of the 31 T cell receptor beta chains below was sequenced from the same sample in a study of glioma-infiltrating T cells after dendritic cell vaccination. Repertoires were generated with immunoSEQ multiplex PCR, while TCRdb's copy carries only in-frame clones and drops some. The table has some 90,000 clones, approximately 75% seen once; the top ten hold approximately 2.1%. Time point here: after dendritic cell vaccination, including at tumor progression/relapse. The specimen comprised blood, sampled after dendritic cell vaccination. Receptor source: a human donor with glioblastoma.

This clone turned up a few times. This chain links TRBV12-5 with TRBJ2-7; the D is unclear. Germline CDR1 and CDR2: LGHNT and FRNRAP. The V and J ends lost 4 bases and 6 bases respectively, with 10 bases between them. CDR3 length equals 12 residues. The DNA for the CDR3 is TGTGCTAGTGGTTACCCGCCCGGCGAGCAGTACTTC. It codes for CASGYPPGEQYF.

The chain carries TRBV28 and TRBJ2-5; a weak D match, TRBD1 (6 bases). Germline V gives CDR1 MDHEN, CDR2 SYDVKM. The CDR3 is 14 amino acids. Deletions cut 5 bases from V and 1 base from J, with 11 bases between. In nucleotides, the CDR3 is TGTGCCAGCAGTGGAACAGGGACCCAAGAGACCCAGTACTTC. Its protein product is CASSGTGTQETQYF.

The sample holds one count of this clone. The chain employs TRBV4-2 and TRBJ1-3; the D gene is possibly TRBD1 (5 bases). The ends were cut back, 6 bases at V and 1 base at J, with 10 bases in the middle. CDR1 and CDR2 (germline): LGHNA, YNFKEQ. The CDR3 length is 14 residues. DNA of the CDR3: TGTGCCAGCAGGGACCAGGGTTCTGGAAACACCATATATTTT. Encoded protein: CASRDQGSGNTIYF.

The chain carries TRBV9 and TRBJ1-5; D remains unclear. CDR1 and CDR2 from the germline V gene are SGDLS and YYNGEE. The CDR3 runs 13 residues. V was pared by 2 bases and J by 3 bases, with 6 bases between. The CDR3 loop reads CASSVSLNQPQHF. CDR3 nucleotides: TGTGCCAGCAGCGTCAGTCTCAATCAGCCCCAGCATTTT. Supplemented by reference TRBV9 and TRBJ1-5, the full variable domain reads DSGVTQTPKHLITATGQRVTLRCSPRSGDLSVYWYQQSLDQGLQFLIQYYNGEERAKGNILERFSAQQFPDLHSELNLSSLELGDSALYFCASSVSLNQPQHFGDGTRLSIL.

The rearrangement joins TRBV7-2 to TRBJ1-2; no reliable D call. CDR1 is SGHTA, CDR2 FQGNSA, per germline. The CDR3 covers 13 residues. The V end was cut by 5 bases, the J end by 0 bases, with 7 bases between. The CDR3 protein is CASSRDPNYGYTF. The CDR3 nucleotides are TGTGCCAGCAGCCGCGATCCTAACTATGGCTACACCTTC.

The chain links TRBV30 to TRBJ2-3, with D possibly being TRBD2 (6 bases). V lost 5 bases and J 9 bases, leaving 12 bases between the germline ends. The CDR3 loop spans 11 amino acids. Per germline, CDR1 GTSNPN and CDR2 SVGIG (reference sequence). The CDR3 sequence: CAWGTATTQYF. The CDR3 region has the DNA TGTGCCTGGGGGACTGCCACCACGCAGTATTTT.

V and J are TRBV4-1 and TRBJ1-6; D is ambiguous. Germline loops: CDR1 MGHRA, CDR2 YSYEKL. Trimming left V 7 bases short and J 2 bases short, with 12 bases between. This CDR3 spans 15 amino acids. As DNA, the CDR3 is TGCGCCAGCAAGCCCAGCGCAACCTATAATTCACCCCTCCACTTT. Translated, it gives CASKPSATYNSPLHF.

The V call is TRBV4-2, the J call TRBJ1-2; 8 bases fit TRBD1. The CDR3 length is 15 residues. The ends lost 4 bases at V and 2 bases at J; junction bases unmatched: 6. Germline V lookup: CDR1 LGHNA, CDR2 YNFKEQ. The CDR3 DNA is TGTGCCAGCAGCCCCGGACAGGGACCGAACTATGGCTACACCTTC. Its protein product is CASSPGQGPNYGYTF.

The rearrangement joins TRBV30 to TRBJ1-2; D may be TRBD1 (6 bases). The germline CDR1 and CDR2 sequences are GTSNPN and SVGIG (reference sequence). This CDR3 contains 11 residues. The V and J ends lost 5 bases and 7 bases respectively, with 11 bases between them. CDR3 sequence reads: CAWGQGLGYTF. The CDR3 nucleotides read TGTGCCTGGGGGCAGGGGCTTGGCTACACCTTC.

The V call is TRBV6-5, the J call TRBJ2-3, with 7 bases aligning to TRBD2. Germline V gene sequence: CDR1 MNHEY, CDR2 SVGAGI. The CDR3 is 15 amino acids. Trimming removed 1 base from V and 2 bases from J; junction bases left unmatched: 3. The CDR3 here is CASSYWGGNTDTQYF. The DNA for the CDR3 is TGTGCCAGCAGTTACTGGGGGGGGAACACAGATACGCAGTATTTT.

This chain uses TRBV4-2 with TRBJ2-3, with 13 positions matching TRBD2. CDR1 and CDR2 from the germline V gene are LGHNA and YNFKEQ. The CDR3 is 16 residues long. Germline trimming cut 4 bases from V and 4 bases from J; bases unmatched to any gene: 5. The CDR3 sequence: CASSPTSGRASDTQYF. The CDR3 DNA reads as TGTGCCAGCAGCCCCACTAGCGGGAGGGCCTCAGATACGCAGTATTTT.

The chain uses TRBV19 and TRBJ1-2; TRBD1 aligns across 10 bases. Unmatched junction bases numbered 10, after V lost 5 bases and J lost 7 bases. The CDR3 is 15 residues long. CDR1 is LNHDA and CDR2 is SQIVND in the germline V gene (reference sequence). The CDR3 region is CASSPRTGGSIGYTF. CDR3 sequence (DNA): TGTGCCAGTAGTCCCCGGACAGGGGGTTCAATTGGCTACACCTTC.

This clone was found a few times. J is TRBJ1-3 and V is TRBV27, with D unclear. The CDR3 length is 15 residues. V lost 8 bases, J lost 0 bases, and 14 bases lay in between. Germline V gene lookup returns CDR1 MNHEY and CDR2 SMNVEV (reference sequence). CDR3 sequence: CASSPRVNSGNTIYF. CDR3 in DNA: TGTGCCAGCTCCCCGAGGGTTAACTCTGGAAACACCATATATTTT.

J is TRBJ1-1 and V is TRBV7-6; tentatively, D is TRBD1 (6 bases). The CDR3 is made up of 16 amino acids. Trimming took off 4 bases at V and 1 base at J, with 16 bases between the two ends. Germline V lookup: CDR1 SGHVS, CDR2 FNYEAQ. The CDR3, as DNA: TGTGCCAGCAGCTCACAGGGACCAACGACGAACACTGAAGCTTTCTTT. Amino acid sequence: CASSSQGPTTNTEAFF.

This clone appeared a few times. The chain links TRBV7-2 to TRBJ2-1; tentatively, D is TRBD2 (6 bases). The CDR3 is made up of 17 amino acids. The germline V gene encodes CDR1 SGHTA and CDR2 FQGNSA. Trimming took off 5 bases at V and 4 bases at J, with 21 bases between the two ends. CDR3 DNA sequence: TGTGCCAGCAGCCGAGACGCCACGGGACTCCTATACAATGAGCAGTTCTTC. This encodes CASSRDATGLLYNEQFF.

The V gene is TRBV25-1, the J gene TRBJ2-1; weak D call: TRBD2 (5 bases). Trimming pared 2 bases from V and 4 bases from J, leaving 15 bases between. The CDR3 covers 16 residues. CDR1 MGHDK and CDR2 SYGVNS come from the germline V gene. CDR3: CASSEEGFYSYNEQFF. DNA of the CDR3: TGTGCCAGCAGTGAAGAGGGATTTTACTCATACAATGAGCAGTTCTTC.

V is TRBV9 and J is TRBJ1-4, with D possibly TRBD1 on 6 matching bases. In germline, CDR1 is SGDLS, CDR2 YYNGEE. Trimming pared 2 bases from V and 7 bases from J, leaving 18 bases between. There are 16 residues in the CDR3. CDR3 sequence: CASSVWGGGGGEKLFF. CDR3 DNA: TGTGCCAGCAGCGTTTGGGGGGGCGGCGGTGGTGAAAAACTGTTTTTT.

The chain has TRBV2 and TRBJ2-3; D is unclear. The CDR3 covers 16 residues. CDR1 and CDR2 from the germline V gene are SNHLY and FYNNEI. Trimming removed 5 bases from V and 6 bases from J, with 21 bases in between. The CDR3 sequence is CASSLEFSITFDTQYF. The DNA for the CDR3 is TGTGCCAGCAGTCTTGAATTTAGTATAACGTTTGATACGCAGTATTTT.

In this sample, this clone turned up a few times. The chain joins TRBV6-5 to TRBJ2-5; TRBD2 matches at 8 bases. The CDR3 sequence is 15 residues long. Losses at the gene ends were 2 bases for V and 4 bases for J; bases not matched to a gene: 6. CDR1 is MNHEY and CDR2 is SVGAGI in the germline V gene. The CDR3 loop is CASSYAGGAGETQYF. The CDR3 region has the DNA TGTGCCAGCAGTTACGCCGGGGGGGCCGGAGAGACCCAGTACTTC.

The rearrangement joins TRBV7-9 to TRBJ2-7; 12 nucleotides match TRBD1. CDR3 length: 16 amino acids. V trimming: 0 bases; J trimming: 5 bases; junction bases outside the gene matches: 5. The germline V gene has CDR1 SEHNR and CDR2 FQNEAQ (reference sequence). The CDR3 DNA reads as TGTGCCAGCAGCTTAGCGAGGGACAGGGGGCTTGACGAGCAGTACTTC. This codes for CASSLARDRGLDEQYF.

The genes are TRBV5-1 and TRBJ2-1; 7 bases agree with TRBD2. After removal of 4 bases from V and 8 bases from J, the junction contained 9 bases not matched to a gene. CDR3 length equals 14 residues. Germline-derived CDR1 and CDR2 are SGHRS and YFSETQ. Written as DNA, the CDR3 is TGCGCCAGCAGCCCCAGACTAGCTGGCGATGAGCAGTTCTTC. Amino acids: CASSPRLAGDEQFF.

The sample holds one count of this clone. CDR3 region: CASSQAPGLAGTLSYEQYV. CDR3 sequence (DNA): TGCGCCAGCAGCCAAGCCCCGGGACTAGCGGGGACACTCTCCTACGAGCAGTACGTC. The rearrangement joins TRBV4-1 to TRBJ2-7; 13 nucleotides agree with TRBD2. Germline V gene sequence: CDR1 MGHRA, CDR2 YSYEKL. J was trimmed by 0 bases and V by 1 base; bases with no gene match: 9. CDR3 length equals 19 residues.

The chain uses TRBV5-1 and TRBJ2-5, with 7 bases that match TRBD2. Germline loops: CDR1 SGHRS, CDR2 YFSETQ. The CDR3 spans 14 residues. V shed 4 bases, J shed 4 bases, and the junction held 7 bases outside the gene matches. CDR3 sequence reads: CASSGGGIGETQYF. For the CDR3, the DNA is TGCGCCAGCAGCGGGGGGGGGATCGGAGAGACCCAGTACTTC.

This chain links TRBV6-6 with TRBJ2-1; D is unresolved. V was clipped by 2 bases and J by 10 bases, with 6 bases between them. CDR1 and CDR2 from the germline V gene are MNHNY and SVGAGI (reference sequence). This CDR3 is 11 amino acids long. The CDR3 loop is CASSYTWEQFF. The CDR3 DNA reads as TGTGCCAGCAGTTACACTTGGGAGCAGTTCTTC.

The chain couples TRBV7-2 to TRBJ1-1, with 7 bases that match TRBD1. Germline V gene data show CDR1 as SGHTA and CDR2 as FQGNSA. This CDR3 has 14 amino acids. The V segment lost 3 bases and the J segment 1 base; nucleotides outside the gene matches: 2. CDR3 sequence reads: CASSFRDRNTEAFF. In DNA, the CDR3 is TGTGCCAGCAGCTTCCGGGACAGGAACACTGAAGCTTTCTTT.

This clone was seen a single time. The J gene is TRBJ2-1, the V gene TRBV27, with D hard to call. This CDR3 region has 12 residues. The V end lost 2 bases, the J end lost 4 bases, and 3 bases lay between the germline ends. CDR1 is MNHEY and CDR2 is SMNVEV in the germline V gene (reference sequence). CDR3 amino acids: CASSLTYNEQFF. The CDR3 DNA reads TGTGCCAGCAGTTTAACTTACAATGAGCAGTTCTTC.

This chain uses TRBV11-2 with TRBJ1-5, with a tentative D call TRBD1 (5 bases). Trimming removed 3 bases at V and 11 bases at J, with 11 bases between. The V gene's germline CDR1 is SGHAT and CDR2 FQNNGV. The CDR3 covers 12 residues. CDR3 sequence: CASSFPGGAQHF. CDR3 coding DNA: TGTGCCAGCAGCTTCCCCGGGGGAGCCCAGCATTTT.

The chain is built from TRBV7-2 and TRBJ2-7; weak D call: TRBD1 (5 bases). There are 14 residues in the CDR3. V was pared by 5 bases and J by 2 bases, with 13 bases between. Germline CDR1 SGHTA, CDR2 FQGNSA. CDR3 coding DNA: TGTGCCAGCAGCCAGGGCGCCGGTACCTACGAGCAGTACTTC. It encodes CASSQGAGTYEQYF.

This chain uses TRBV6-1 with TRBJ1-5; TRBD1 matches at 9 bases. The CDR3 loop spans 15 amino acids. Per the germline V gene, CDR1 is MNHNS and CDR2 is SASEGT. Trimming at V came to 4 bases and at J to 4 bases, leaving 5 bases not matched to a gene. CDR3 coding DNA: TGTGCCAGCAGTGCTGGGACAGGGAATAATCAGCCCCAGCATTTT. Protein product: CASSAGTGNNQPQHF.

J is TRBJ1-2 and V is TRBV12-5; D perhaps matches TRBD1 (5 bases). Germline assignment: CDR1 LGHNT and CDR2 FRNRAP. The germline V and J ends were trimmed by 2 bases and 3 bases, with 13 bases remaining between them. The CDR3 covers 15 residues. CDR3 bases: TGTGCTAGTGGTTTGCAGGGTTCTTTCGACTATGGCTACACCTTC. Encoded protein: CASGLQGSFDYGYTF.

This sequence joins TRBV11-2 and TRBJ2-3; 8 bases line up with TRBD1. The V gene's germline CDR1 is SGHAT and CDR2 FQNNGV. The CDR3 extends over 16 amino acids. Losses at the gene ends were 4 bases for V and 4 bases for J; bases not matched to a gene: 10. CDR3 DNA sequence: TGTGCCAGCAGCTGGGCAGGGGGCGGCGTTGCAGATACGCAGTATTTT. This encodes CASSWAGGGVADTQYF.